This TCR beta chain was sequenced in a study of blood T cells in healthy people across ages. The overall study: For every two T cells, template switching captured about one barcoded beta molecule.

For this clonotype: Its antigen is undetermined.

The CDR3 loop spans 14 amino acids. Per germline, CDR1 DFQATT and CDR2 SNEGSKA (reference sequence). Whole-study results and caveats: Diversity figures derived from one million T cells were judged to underestimate the true value. Older age coincided with a roughly linear decline in TCR beta diversity per million T cells.

Using a J-beta primer mix together with a sample-barcoded 5' primer, a second PCR was run for about 7 to 12 cycles. TCRdb processed the 5' RACE reads anew with MiXCR; each CDR3 protein has one entry. The sample has about 1.4 million distinct CDR3 sequences; approximately 60% are singletons. The TCR originated in a man between 18 and 35 years old in good health. The V call is TRBV20-1, the J call TRBJ2-4; maybe TRBD1 (5 bases). Matching the DNA end better, TRBJ2-7 makes the J call doubtful. Material: blood. CDR3 nucleotides: TGCAGTGCTAGAGAGGGGCCGATAACCTACGAGCAGTACTTC. It yields the protein CSAREGPITYEQYF.